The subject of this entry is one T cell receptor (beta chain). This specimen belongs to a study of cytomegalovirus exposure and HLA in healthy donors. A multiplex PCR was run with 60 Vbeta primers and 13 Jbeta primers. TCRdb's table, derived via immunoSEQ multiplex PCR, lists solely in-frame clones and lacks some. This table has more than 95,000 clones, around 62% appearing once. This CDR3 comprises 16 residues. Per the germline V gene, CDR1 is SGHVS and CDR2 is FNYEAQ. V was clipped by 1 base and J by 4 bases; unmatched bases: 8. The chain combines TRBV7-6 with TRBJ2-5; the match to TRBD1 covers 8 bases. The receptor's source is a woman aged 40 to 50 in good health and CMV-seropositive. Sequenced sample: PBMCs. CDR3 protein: CASSLVGDRFVETQYF. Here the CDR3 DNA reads TGTGCCAGCAGCTTAGTTGGGGACAGGTTCGTAGAGACCCAGTACTTC.